Below, one T cell receptor beta chain is given with its context. The data are from a study of blood T cell repertoires in COVID-19. Study-wide background: Sample material is recorded as cDNA or gDNA derived from T cells, B-cell-depleted T cells, or PBMCs.

V shed 4 bases and J 0 bases; nucleotides not matched to a gene: 6. The CDR3 covers 17 residues. Looked up from germline, CDR1 is SGDLS and CDR2 is YYNGEE. In terms of age and location, participants ranged from about 18 to 90 years and lived in approximately 24 US areas. Assay used: immunoSEQ multiplex PCR; TCRdb lists only in-frame clones, some missing. The sample carries hundreds of thousands of clones, around 90% recorded once. What was sequenced was PBMCs or T cells enriched from blood (not recorded which). The TCR comes from a man aged 60-69 years who had recovered from COVID-19. J is TRBJ1-6 and V is TRBV9; 8 bases fit TRBD1. DNA for the CDR3: TGTGCCAGCAGCCCTTGGACAGGGAGCTCCTATAATTCACCCCTCCACTTT. This codes for CASSPWTGSSYNSPLHF.